This paragraph reports one T cell receptor (beta chain). This specimen comes from a study of blood T cell repertoires in COVID-19. The overall study: COVID-19 samples from acute and convalescent phases originated in the United States, Italy and Spain.

The germline V gene encodes CDR1 GTSNPN and CDR2 SVGIG (reference sequence). V lost 2 bases to trimming and J lost 3 bases; unmatched junction nucleotides: 3. There are 13 residues in the CDR3. Study processing details: The assay estimated nucleated cells by amplifying reference gene primers. Libraries were prepared by immunoSEQ multiplex PCR; TCRdb keeps only in-frame clonotypes and omits some of them. D and trimming were read from the DNA, whereas the V and J calls and clone size are those reported in that table. This sample has 200,000 to 250,000 clones, with 86% found just once. The chain uses TRBV30 and TRBJ2-7; TRBD2 agrees at 8 bases. The TCR was taken from a woman aged 30 to 39 who had recovered from COVID-19. Sequencing was carried out using peripheral blood. The CDR3: CAWSWSGGYEQYF. DNA for the CDR3: TGTGCCTGGAGTTGGAGCGGGGGCTACGAGCAGTACTTC.